The rows below give T cell receptor beta chains drawn from one sample of a study of cytomegalovirus exposure and HLA in healthy donors. The protocol was immunoSEQ multiplex PCR, while the TCRdb copy is restricted to in-frame clones and leaves out a portion. This sample has 100,000 to 120,000 clones; 70% to 85% occur once, and the top ten carry about 4.2%. Source material: PBMCs. The receptors shown here come from a woman between 35 and 50 years old in good health and CMV-seropositive. CDR3s include the opening cysteine and the closing phenylalanine or tryptophan. D genes are given only for firm matches. Part of the rows lack a size; the others show once, few, many or a class for expanded clones.

TRBJ1-3	TRBV9	16	NA	TRBD1	CASSADPTGAGNTIYF	TGTGCCAGCAGCGCAGATCCGACAGGGGCAGGAAACACCATATATTTT
TRBJ2-7	TRBV2	13	NA	TRBD2	CASRLAGVNEQYF	TGTGCCAGCAGGTTAGCGGGAGTCAACGAGCAGTACTTC
TRBJ2-5	TRBV7-2	15	NA	TRBD2	CASSFNGGGPETQYF	TGTGCCAGCAGCTTTAACGGGGGGGGCCCCGAGACCCAGTACTTC
TRBJ2-3	TRBV7-9	15	NA	NA	CASSSGTSSTDTQYF	TGTGCCAGCAGCTCCGGCACTAGTAGCACAGATACGCAGTATTTT
TRBJ2-3	TRBV6-1	15	NA	NA	CASKMTGTLTDTQYF	TGTGCCAGCAAAATGACAGGTACACTAACAGATACGCAGTATTTT
TRBJ1-2	TRBV27	13	NA	NA	CASWGRGGYGYTF	TGTGCCAGCTGGGGCAGGGGTGGGTATGGCTACACCTTC
TRBJ1-4	TRBV9	17	NA	NA	CASSVGVLTLTNEKLFF	TGTGCCAGCAGCGTAGGAGTCCTCACGCTAACTAATGAAAAACTGTTTTTT
TRBJ1-1	TRBV5-8	16	NA	NA	CASSFTPQGENTEAFF	TGTGCCAGCAGCTTCACGCCACAGGGAGAGAACACTGAAGCTTTCTTT
TRBJ1-4	TRBV30	13	NA	NA	CAWRRSRNEKLFF	TGTGCCTGGAGGCGTAGCCGCAATGAAAAACTGTTTTTT
TRBJ1-1	TRBV4-2	14	NA	NA	CASSQAHGGTEAFF	TGTGCCAGCAGCCAAGCGCATGGGGGGACTGAAGCTTTCTTT
TRBJ1-1	TRBV29-1	11	NA	NA	CSVTQGTEAFF	TGCAGCGTCACCCAGGGGACTGAAGCTTTCTTT
TRBJ1-6	TRBV6-1	13	NA	NA	CASSEFRVSPLHF	TGTGCCAGCAGTGAATTCCGGGTTTCACCCCTCCACTTT
TRBJ2-3	TRBV27	16	NA	TRBD2	CASSLSASGRTDTQYF	TGTGCCAGCAGTTTATCGGCTAGCGGGAGGACAGATACGCAGTATTTT
TRBJ2-1	TRBV7-7	14	few	NA	CASSPRWTDNEQFF	TGTGCTAGCAGCCCGCGATGGACAGACAATGAGCAGTTCTTC
TRBJ2-3	TRBV5-1	15	NA	NA	CASSLGGRSTDTQYF	TGCGCCAGCAGCCTCGGGGGGCGGAGCACAGATACGCAGTATTTT
TRBJ1-1	TRBV19	15	NA	NA	CASKALPGMNTEAFF	TGTGCCAGTAAGGCCCTCCCGGGGATGAACACTGAAGCTTTCTTT
TRBJ2-1	TRBV9	12	NA	NA	CASSVETVPQFF	TGTGCCAGCAGCGTAGAGACTGTCCCGCAGTTCTTC
TRBJ1-4	TRBV5-4	14	NA	NA	CASSSKGMNEKLFF	TGTGCCAGCAGCTCCAAGGGGATGAATGAAAAACTGTTTTTT
TRBJ2-3	TRBV15	15	NA	NA	CATSREGGLTDTQYF	TGTGCCACCAGCAGAGAGGGGGGTCTCACAGATACGCAGTATTTT
TRBJ2-5	TRBV7-9	15	NA	TRBD1	CASSSGDRVAETQYF	TGTGCCAGCAGCTCAGGAGACAGGGTTGCAGAGACCCAGTACTTC
TRBJ1-1	TRBV28	14	NA	TRBD1	CASRLQGGDTEAFF	TGTGCCAGCAGACTACAGGGGGGGGACACTGAAGCTTTCTTT
TRBJ2-7	TRBV30	13	NA	TRBD2	CAWSVPPGGEQYF	TGTGCCTGGAGTGTCCCCCCGGGGGGCGAGCAGTACTTC
TRBJ2-7	TRBV27	14	NA	NA	CASSFRAGYHEQYF	TGTGCCAGCAGTTTTCGGGCGGGGTACCACGAGCAGTACTTC
TRBJ2-7	TRBV5-5	16	once	NA	CASSLGLTSVSYEQYF	TGTGCCAGCAGCTTAGGACTCACGTCTGTCTCCTACGAGCAGTACTTC
TRBJ1-4	TRBV5-6	14	NA	TRBD1	CASSFFTGGGKLFF	TGTGCCAGCAGCTTCTTTACAGGGGGCGGAAAACTGTTTTTT
TRBJ1-1	TRBV18	15	once	TRBD1	CASSPSTGGYREAFF	TGTGCCAGCTCACCCTCGACAGGGGGCTACCGTGAAGCTTTCTTT
TRBJ2-4	TRBV29-1	12	NA	NA	CSVNEAKNIQYF	TGCAGCGTTAACGAGGCCAAAAACATTCAGTACTTC
TRBJ1-1	TRBV6-5	14	NA	TRBD1	CASSYGTGNTEAFF	TGTGCCAGCAGTTACGGGACAGGGAACACTGAAGCTTTCTTT
TRBJ1-6	TRBV7-6	15	NA	NA	CASSSQAVDNSPLHF	TGTGCCAGCAGCTCTCAGGCCGTCGATAATTCACCCCTCCACTTT
TRBJ2-5	TRBV19	15	NA	TRBD1	CASSIGQGPPKTQYF	TGTGCCAGTAGTATTGGACAGGGCCCCCCGAAGACCCAGTACTTC
TRBJ1-2	TRBV4-1	13	NA	TRBD1	CASSQVDRSLYTF	TGCGCCAGCAGCCAAGTGGACAGGAGCCTGTACACCTTC
TRBJ1-2	TRBV5-4	13	NA	TRBD1	CASSGQGNYGYTF	TGTGCCAGCAGTGGACAGGGTAACTATGGCTACACCTTC
TRBJ2-7	TRBV2	15	few	TRBD2	CASRDSSGMAYEQYF	TGTGCCAGCAGAGATAGTAGCGGGATGGCTTACGAGCAGTACTTC
TRBJ2-1	TRBV11-1	11	NA	TRBD2	CASSLDGTRFF	TGTGCCAGCAGCTTAGACGGGACTAGATTCTTC
TRBJ1-1	TRBV7-9	19	once	TRBD1	CATPNDRVKFPGAHTEAFF	TGTGCCACCCCCAACGACAGGGTAAAATTCCCCGGGGCCCACACTGAAGCTTTCTTT
TRBJ1-4	TRBV27	15	once	TRBD1	CASSLQQGALEKLFF	TGTGCCAGCAGTTTACAACAGGGGGCTCTTGAAAAACTGTTTTTT
TRBJ2-5	TRBV7-9	15	few	NA	CASSLLTGGQETQYF	TGTGCCAGCAGCTTACTAACAGGAGGGCAAGAGACCCAGTACTTC
TRBJ1-4	TRBV7-9	16	NA	NA	CSSSSDYDRTNEKLFF	TGTTCCAGCAGCTCAGATTATGACAGGACTAATGAAAAACTGTTTTTT
TRBJ2-2	TRBV7-8	16	few	NA	CASSSPRGGGTGELFF	TGTGCCAGCAGCTCCCCCCGGGGAGGTGGAACCGGGGAGCTGTTTTTT
TRBJ1-2	TRBV7-2	15	NA	NA	CASSLSQRANYGYTF	TGTGCCAGCAGCTTGTCACAGCGGGCTAACTATGGCTACACCTTC
TRBJ1-5	TRBV19	15	NA	TRBD1	CASSMTGRSNQPQHF	TGTGCCAGTAGTATGACAGGGAGAAGCAATCAGCCCCAGCATTTT
TRBJ2-2	TRBV10-1	15	NA	TRBD1	CASDQGQSNTGELFF	TGCGCCAGCGACCAGGGACAGTCCAACACCGGGGAGCTGTTTTTT
TRBJ1-3	TRBV14	18	NA	NA	CASSHRRVLRSSGNTIYF	TGTGCCAGCAGCCATCGCAGGGTCCTCCGAAGCTCTGGAAACACCATATATTTT
TRBJ2-7	TRBV28	13	NA	NA	CASSTGIPYEQYF	TGTGCCAGCAGTACCGGGATCCCCTACGAGCAGTACTTC